This TCR beta chain comes out of a study of blood T cell repertoires in COVID-19. Turning to the study itself: There were acute and convalescent COVID-19 samples, and they came from the United States, Italy and Spain. Nucleic acid was either cDNA or gDNA, and it came from T cells, B-cell-depleted T cells, or PBMCs.

Methods used by the authors: The assay estimated nucleated cells by amplifying reference gene primers. Libraries were prepared by immunoSEQ multiplex PCR; TCRdb keeps only in-frame clonotypes and omits some of them. V, J and clone size are those of that table, while D and trimming were read from the DNA. The sample holds a few hundred thousand clones, roughly 87% seen once. The length of the CDR3 is 12 residues. Between the trimmed V and J ends, which lost 7 bases and 5 bases, there was a span of 14 bases. Germline V gives CDR1 SQVTM, CDR2 ANQGSEA. This clonotype was sampled from a woman aged 45-65 years who had recovered from COVID-19. This rearrangement joins TRBV29-1 to TRBJ1-1; tentatively, D is TRBD1 (6 bases). The sample consisted of peripheral blood. This CDR3 reads CSARLGATEAFF. The CDR3 nucleotides read TGCAGCGCCCGCCTGGGGGCGACTGAAGCTTTCTTT. The variable domain in full, with the rest retrieved from reference TRBV29-1 and TRBJ1-1, is SAVISQKPSRDICQRGTSLTIQCQVDSQVTMMFWYRQQPGQSLTLIATANQGSEATYESGFVIDKFPISRPNLTFSTLTVSNMSPEDSSIYLCSARLGATEAFFGQGTRLTVV.